These T cell receptor beta chains were read from a single sample in a study of blood T cell repertoires in COVID-19. Some clones are missing from TCRdb's copy, which holds only in-frame ones; the method was immunoSEQ multiplex PCR. The sample has roughly 60,000 clones, nearly 80% seen once. Sequenced input: peripheral blood. The source is a human donor in a cohort sampled during active COVID-19. The CDR3 runs from the conserved cysteine through the conserved F or W. A D gene is named only where the DNA matches it firmly. Size values are once, few and many counts, or a class for expanded clones, and some rows have none.

>21|TRBD2|NA|TRBJ2-1|TRBV27
CASSPSHITAGLASSYNEQFF
TGTGCCAGCAGTCCCTCCCACATAACGGCCGGACTAGCGAGCTCCTACAATGAGCAGTTCTTC
>15|NA|NA|TRBJ2-5|TRBV6-1
CASSEVQGRGETQYF
TGTGCCAGCAGTGAAGTCCAGGGGCGAGGGGAGACCCAGTACTTC
>16|TRBD2|NA|TRBJ2-1|TRBV9
CASSAHDGGAYNEQFF
TGTGCCAGCAGCGCCCATGACGGGGGGGCCTACAATGAGCAGTTCTTC
>13|NA|NA|TRBJ2-7|TRBV27
CASSLWFGYEQYF
TGTGCCAGCAGTTTATGGTTCGGCTACGAGCAGTACTTC
>15|TRBD1|NA|TRBJ1-4|TRBV19
CASRDDRAANEKLFF
TGTGCCAGTAGGGATGACAGGGCCGCTAATGAAAAACTGTTTTTT
>14|NA|NA|TRBJ2-5|TRBV7-9
CASSRGTARTTQYF
TGTGCCAGCAGCCGAGGGACTGCTCGCACGACCCAGTACTTC
>13|TRBD1|NA|TRBJ2-4|TRBV7-2
CASSLTGVNIQYF
TGTGCCAGCAGCTTGACAGGGGTTAACATTCAGTACTTC
>15|NA|medium-sized|TRBJ2-7|TRBV11-3
CASSSQGRPSYEQYF
TGTGCCAGCAGCTCCCAGGGGAGACCCTCCTACGAGCAGTACTTC
>11|NA|NA|TRBJ2-1|TRBV20-1
CSTTQGNEQFF
TGCAGTACAACTCAGGGCAATGAGCAGTTCTTC
>15|NA|few|TRBJ1-2|TRBV27
CASRTPGSFNYGYTF
TGTGCCAGCAGAACACCGGGATCCTTCAACTATGGCTACACCTTC
>14|TRBD1|NA|TRBJ1-3|TRBV29-1
CSVSPGTGGNTIYF
TGCAGCGTTTCCCCCGGGACAGGGGGGAACACCATATATTTT
>16|TRBD1|NA|TRBJ2-6|TRBV7-3
CASSLLTGAGANVLTF
TGTGCCAGCAGCCTCCTTACAGGGGCTGGGGCCAACGTCCTGACTTTC
>13|TRBD1|NA|TRBJ1-2|TRBV5-5
CASSWDSLSGYTF
TGTGCCAGCAGCTGGGACAGCCTTAGTGGCTACACCTTC
>16|TRBD1|NA|TRBJ2-1|TRBV5-6
CASSLADRGHYNEQFF
TGTGCCAGCAGCTTGGCTGACAGGGGGCACTACAATGAGCAGTTCTTC
>13|NA|few|TRBJ2-5|TRBV24-1
CATSNPERETQYF
TGTGCCACCAGTAACCCGGAGAGGGAGACCCAGTACTTC
>15|NA|NA|TRBJ1-1|TRBV7-6
CASSLAGEGNTEAFF
TGTGCCAGCAGCTTAGCGGGGGAGGGGAACACTGAAGCTTTCTTT
>12|TRBD1|once|TRBJ2-1|TRBV14
CASSHRGQGQFF
TGTGCCAGCAGCCACCGGGGACAGGGCCAGTTCTTC
>15|TRBD1|NA|TRBJ1-2|TRBV19
CASSRTGPGGYGYTF
TGTGCCAGTAGCAGAACGGGGCCAGGGGGTTATGGCTACACCTTC
>14|NA|once|TRBJ2-2|TRBV2
CASSKQEITGELFF
TGTGCCAGCAGCAAGCAGGAAATCACCGGGGAGCTGTTTTTT
>12|NA|NA|TRBJ1-4|TRBV2
CASSLTGEKLFF
TGTGCCAGCAGCCTTACAGGGGAAAAACTGTTTTTT
>12|NA|NA|TRBJ2-1|TRBV10-2
CATLGGYNEQFF
TGCGCCACCTTAGGGGGATACAATGAGCAGTTCTTC
>16|TRBD1|NA|TRBJ1-2|TRBV5-1
CASSSDPGQGTGGYTF
TGCGCCAGCAGCTCAGATCCGGGACAGGGGACGGGAGGCTACACCTTC